Following are 6 T cell receptor beta chains from one sample sequenced in a study of CD8+ T cells in alopecia areata. TCR sequencing used cDNA made by reverse transcription of extracted RNA. The table came from immunoSEQ multiplex PCR; TCRdb's copy has only in-frame clones and leaves some out. Of roughly 190,000 clones listed, roughly 60% are singletons. This sample's treatment: oral pan-JAK inhibitor, 5-10 mg twice daily. Here the sequenced sample was CD4+ T cells sorted from blood, taken at week 24, from a patient treated with tofacitinib. Receptors originate from a human donor with alopecia areata.

The chain uses TRBV5-1 and TRBJ2-6, with no clear D. This CDR3 is built from 15 residues. Deletions cut 4 bases from V and 0 bases from J, with 8 bases between. Looked up from germline, CDR1 is SGHRS and CDR2 is YFSETQ. In DNA, the CDR3 is TGCGCCAGCAGCATAACAGCCTCTGGGGCCAACGTCCTGACTTTC. Protein product: CASSITASGANVLTF.

J is TRBJ1-3 and V is TRBV29-1, with D possibly being TRBD1 (6 bases). The V gene's germline CDR1 is SQVTM and CDR2 ANQGSEA. This CDR3 has 14 residues. V was clipped by 6 bases and J by 0 bases, with 12 bases between them. Here the CDR3 DNA reads TGCAGCGTGGGTACAGGGTCCTCTGGAAACACCATATATTTT. Its protein is CSVGTGSSGNTIYF.

This rearrangement joins TRBV25-1 to TRBJ1-6; D call uncertain. Deletions cut 1 base from V and 10 bases from J, with 17 bases between. Germline V gene data show CDR1 as MGHDK and CDR2 as SYGVNS. This CDR3 comprises 16 residues. The CDR3 DNA is TGTGCCAGCAGTGAATTTGGCAGGCAGATTGGATCACCCCTCCACTTT. Translated, it gives CASSEFGRQIGSPLHF.

This clone ranks as medium-sized. The chain links TRBV11-3 to TRBJ2-6; the match to TRBD2 covers 11 bases. The CDR3 sequence is 18 residues long. The trim removed 5 bases at V and 0 bases at J, leaving 6 bases unmatched. Looked up from germline, CDR1 is SGHNT and CDR2 is YENEEA. CDR3 amino acids: CASSPIAGGLSGANVLTF. Written as DNA, the CDR3 is TGTGCCAGCAGCCCGATAGCGGGGGGGCTCTCTGGGGCCAACGTCCTGACTTTC.

The rearrangement uses TRBV5-1 and TRBJ2-1; 8 bases align to TRBD1. V was pared by 2 bases and J by 7 bases, with 8 bases of the junction left unmatched. Germline CDR1 SGHRS, CDR2 YFSETQ. The CDR3 covers 15 residues. Here the CDR3 DNA reads TGCGCCAGCAGCTTTGATGACAGGGGTGGGAATGAGCAGTTCTTC. Translation: CASSFDDRGGNEQFF.

As concerns this clone: Additional DNA sequences in this sample encode the identical CDR3. V is TRBV29-1 and J is TRBJ1-1; no reliable D call. V dropped 1 base and J dropped 0 bases, with 3 bases sitting between them. Germline-derived CDR1 and CDR2 are SQVTM and ANQGSEA. CDR3 size: 12 residues. CDR3 sequence: CSVEGMNTEAFF. CDR3 coding DNA: TGCAGCGTTGAAGGCATGAACACTGAAGCTTTCTTT. The whole variable domain, remainder taken from reference TRBV29-1 and TRBJ1-1, is SAVISQKPSRDICQRGTSLTIQCQVDSQVTMMFWYRQQPGQSLTLIATANQGSEATYESGFVIDKFPISRPNLTFSTLTVSNMSPEDSSIYLCSVEGMNTEAFFGQGTRLTVV.